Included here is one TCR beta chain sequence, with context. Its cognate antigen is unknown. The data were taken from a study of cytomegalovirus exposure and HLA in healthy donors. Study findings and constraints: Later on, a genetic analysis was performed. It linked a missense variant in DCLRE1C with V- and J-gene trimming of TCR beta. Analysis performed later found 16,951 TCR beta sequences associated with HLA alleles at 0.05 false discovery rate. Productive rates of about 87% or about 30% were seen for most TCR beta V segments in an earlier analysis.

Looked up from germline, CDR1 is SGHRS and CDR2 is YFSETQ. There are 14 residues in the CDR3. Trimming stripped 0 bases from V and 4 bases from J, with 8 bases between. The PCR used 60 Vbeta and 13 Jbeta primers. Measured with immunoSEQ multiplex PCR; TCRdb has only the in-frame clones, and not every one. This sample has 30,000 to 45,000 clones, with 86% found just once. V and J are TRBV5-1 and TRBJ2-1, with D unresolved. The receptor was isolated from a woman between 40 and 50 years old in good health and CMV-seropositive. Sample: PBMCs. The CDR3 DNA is TGCGCCAGCAGCTTGGAGTCGGTATACAATGAGCAGTTCTTC. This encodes CASSLESVYNEQFF.